The rows below give T cell receptor beta chains drawn from one sample of a study of cytomegalovirus exposure and HLA in healthy donors. Repertoires were generated with immunoSEQ multiplex PCR, while TCRdb's copy carries only in-frame clones and drops some. The data show about 120,000 clones, about 76% seen once. The sequencing sample was made of PBMCs. These receptors all stem from a woman between 40 and 50 years old in good health and CMV-seropositive. CDR3s include the opening cysteine and the closing phenylalanine or tryptophan. D genes are given only for firm matches. Expanded clones are given a class, and other clones once, few, many or no size at all.

size: NA; D: NA; J: TRBJ2-4; V: TRBV21-1; length: 16; DNA: TGTGCCAGCAGAGCCCAGACGAGGGGGCGAAGGAACATTCAGTACTTC; CDR3: CASRAQTRGRRNIQYF
size: NA; D: NA; J: TRBJ1-4; V: TRBV4-1; length: 17; DNA: TGCGCCAGCAGCCAAGTCGTCAGGGGAGGGGTTAGGGAAAAACTGTTTTTT; CDR3: CASSQVVRGGVREKLFF
size: NA; D: NA; J: TRBJ2-2; V: TRBV12-5; length: 15; DNA: TGTGCTAGTGGTTTGGTACCTCGCGCGACCGGGGAGCTGTTTTTT; CDR3: CASGLVPRATGELFF
size: NA; D: TRBD1; J: TRBJ1-6; V: TRBV5-1; length: 16; DNA: TGCGCCAGCAGCTTATTCGGGACAGGGGAAAATTCACCCCTCCACTTT; CDR3: CASSLFGTGENSPLHF
size: NA; D: TRBD2; J: TRBJ2-3; V: TRBV29-1; length: 15; DNA: TGCAGCGTCGCACTAGCGGGTCTCGGCACAGATACGCAGTATTTT; CDR3: CSVALAGLGTDTQYF
size: NA; D: TRBD1; J: TRBJ1-1; V: TRBV18; length: 14; DNA: TGTGCCAGCTCACGACAGGGGTTGGACACTGAAGCTTTCTTT; CDR3: CASSRQGLDTEAFF
size: NA; D: TRBD2; J: TRBJ2-1; V: TRBV5-6; length: 15; DNA: TGTGCCAGCAGCCGTACTAGCGGGGGTTTCAATGAGCAGTTCTTC; CDR3: CASSRTSGGFNEQFF
size: few; D: NA; J: TRBJ1-2; V: TRBV9; length: 13; DNA: TGTGCCAGCAGCGTAGGGGCAGGCACCGGCTACACCTTC; CDR3: CASSVGAGTGYTF
size: NA; D: NA; J: TRBJ2-6; V: TRBV7-9; length: 15; DNA: TGTGCCAGCAGCTTTAGGAGCTCTGGGGCCAACGTCCTGACTTTC; CDR3: CASSFRSSGANVLTF
size: NA; D: NA; J: TRBJ1-5; V: TRBV2; length: 14; DNA: TGTGCCAGCGCCCCGAGGGGGGGTAATCAGCCCCAGCATTTT; CDR3: CASAPRGGNQPQHF
size: NA; D: TRBD2; J: TRBJ2-7; V: TRBV9; length: 15; DNA: TGTGCCAGCAGCGTAGAAAGCGGGGGGGCCTACGAGCAGTACTTC; CDR3: CASSVESGGAYEQYF
size: few; D: NA; J: TRBJ1-1; V: TRBV6-1; length: 13; DNA: TGTGCCAGCAAGCGGACGATTAACACTGAAGCTTTCTTT; CDR3: CASKRTINTEAFF
size: NA; D: NA; J: TRBJ2-5; V: TRBV5-1; length: 14; DNA: TGCGCCAGCAGCTTTAGAAACCTCCAAGAGACCCAGTACTTC; CDR3: CASSFRNLQETQYF
size: NA; D: TRBD1; J: TRBJ2-2; V: TRBV5-4; length: 16; DNA: TGTGCCAGCAGCTTGGGAACAGGGGCGAACACCGGGGAGCTGTTTTTT; CDR3: CASSLGTGANTGELFF
size: NA; D: NA; J: TRBJ1-1; V: TRBV19; length: 12; DNA: TGTGCCAGTAGTATCGGCGGGGGGGAGGCTTTCTTT; CDR3: CASSIGGGEAFF
size: NA; D: TRBD1; J: TRBJ2-7; V: TRBV10-2; length: 14; DNA: TGCGCCAGCAGTAGACAGGGCTACATCTACGAGCAGTACTTC; CDR3: CASSRQGYIYEQYF
size: few; D: NA; J: TRBJ1-1; V: TRBV5-4; length: 11; DNA: TGTGCCAGCAGCCTTAACACTGAAGCTTTCTTT; CDR3: CASSLNTEAFF
size: NA; D: NA; J: TRBJ2-3; V: TRBV4-1; length: 13; DNA: TGCGCCAGCAGCCAAACGGTAACGGATACGCAGTATTTT; CDR3: CASSQTVTDTQYF
size: NA; D: NA; J: TRBJ2-2; V: TRBV18; length: 14; DNA: TGTGCCAGCTCACAGAGAGAGAACACCGGGGAGCTGTTTTTT; CDR3: CASSQRENTGELFF
size: NA; D: NA; J: TRBJ2-7; V: TRBV6-1; length: 14; DNA: TGTGCCAGCATCACGGGGGTCACCTCCTACGAGCAGTACTTC; CDR3: CASITGVTSYEQYF
size: NA; D: TRBD1; J: TRBJ1-1; V: TRBV5-1; length: 14; DNA: TGCGCCAGCAGCTTGGCCGGGACAGTCACTGAAGCTTTCTTT; CDR3: CASSLAGTVTEAFF
size: NA; D: TRBD1; J: TRBJ2-2; V: TRBV5-1; length: 16; DNA: TGCGCCAGCAGCCCCGGACAGGGGGTGGACACCGGGGAGCTGTTTTTT; CDR3: CASSPGQGVDTGELFF
size: NA; D: TRBD1; J: TRBJ2-5; V: TRBV30; length: 14; DNA: TGTGCCTGGAGTGTGGGGGACAGGGAATATGGGCAGTACTTC; CDR3: CAWSVGDREYGQYF
size: NA; D: NA; J: TRBJ1-1; V: TRBV6-1; length: 15; DNA: TGTGCCAGCAGTTCATGGGACGGGAGGTGGACTGAAGCTTTCTTT; CDR3: CASSSWDGRWTEAFF
size: NA; D: NA; J: TRBJ1-5; V: TRBV19; length: 17; DNA: TGTGCCAGTACCCATCGGACAGCGGCCCTTAGCAATCAGCCCCAGCATTTT; CDR3: CASTHRTAALSNQPQHF
size: NA; D: NA; J: TRBJ1-2; V: TRBV30; length: 12; DNA: TGTGCCTGGAGTGTACGGGGGGGTGGCTACACCTTC; CDR3: CAWSVRGGGYTF
size: NA; D: TRBD1; J: TRBJ1-1; V: TRBV7-3; length: 14; DNA: TGTGCCAGCAGCGAAACGAATACAGGGGGCAAAGCTTTCTTT; CDR3: CASSETNTGGKAFF
size: few; D: NA; J: TRBJ1-2; V: TRBV10-3; length: 14; DNA: TGTGCCATCAGTGAAGCAGGGAACAACTATGGCTACACCTTC; CDR3: CAISEAGNNYGYTF
size: NA; D: TRBD1; J: TRBJ1-5; V: TRBV6-4; length: 14; DNA: TGTGCCAGCAGAACAGGGGTACCGCATCAGCCCCAGCATTTT; CDR3: CASRTGVPHQPQHF
size: once; D: NA; J: TRBJ1-1; V: TRBV18; length: 15; DNA: TGTGCCAGCTCACAGCAGGAATTCATGAACACTGAAGCTTTCTTT; CDR3: CASSQQEFMNTEAFF
size: NA; D: NA; J: TRBJ1-4; V: TRBV2; length: 13; DNA: TGTGCCAGCATGCCGGGTCGTAATGAAAAACTGTTTTTT; CDR3: CASMPGRNEKLFF
size: NA; D: NA; J: TRBJ2-7; V: TRBV6-5; length: 14; DNA: TGTGCCAGCAGTTACCACTTACAAGGGGGCGAGCAGTACTTC; CDR3: CASSYHLQGGEQYF
size: once; D: NA; J: TRBJ1-1; V: TRBV5-6; length: 14; DNA: TGTGCCAGCAGCTTGGGCCCGGGGGAGACTGAAGCTTTCTTT; CDR3: CASSLGPGETEAFF
size: NA; D: TRBD1; J: TRBJ1-2; V: TRBV10-3; length: 16; DNA: TGTGCCATCACGGCACAGGGGGTCTACAGGGACTATGGCTACACCTTC; CDR3: CAITAQGVYRDYGYTF
size: few; D: NA; J: TRBJ1-3; V: TRBV18; length: 15; DNA: TGTGCCAGCTCAAAAAACCCCAGGGGAGGAAACACCATATATTTT; CDR3: CASSKNPRGGNTIYF
size: few; D: NA; J: TRBJ2-5; V: TRBV5-8; length: 14; DNA: TGTGCCAGCAGCTTGATCGGGAACCAAGAGACCCAGTACTTC; CDR3: CASSLIGNQETQYF
size: NA; D: TRBD1; J: TRBJ1-2; V: TRBV4-1; length: 13; DNA: TGCGCCAGCAGTAACAGGGGAGACTATGGCTACACCTTC; CDR3: CASSNRGDYGYTF
size: NA; D: TRBD1; J: TRBJ1-4; V: TRBV5-1; length: 15; DNA: TGCGCCAGCAGTTACGGGGACAGAGATTTTGAAAAACTGTTTTTT; CDR3: CASSYGDRDFEKLFF
size: NA; D: TRBD1; J: TRBJ1-5; V: TRBV10-3; length: 13; DNA: TGTGCCATCAATCAGGGGGCAGGACAGCCCCAGCATTTT; CDR3: CAINQGAGQPQHF
size: NA; D: TRBD1; J: TRBJ1-2; V: TRBV7-2; length: 13; DNA: TGTGCCAGCAGTGACAGGGTAGGCTATGGCTACACCTTC; CDR3: CASSDRVGYGYTF
size: NA; D: TRBD1; J: TRBJ1-5; V: TRBV30; length: 17; DNA: TGTGCCTGGAGTACTCCGACCGGGACAGGGGCCCGGCAGCCCCAGCATTTT; CDR3: CAWSTPTGTGARQPQHF
size: NA; D: NA; J: TRBJ1-5; V: TRBV10-2; length: 13; DNA: TGCGCCAGCAGTGAATCCTCTCCCGGGGCCCAGCATTTT; CDR3: CASSESSPGAQHF
size: NA; D: TRBD2; J: TRBJ2-7; V: TRBV5-4; length: 14; DNA: TGTGCCAGCAGGAAGGGCGGGGGGCCCTACGAGCAGTACTTC; CDR3: CASRKGGGPYEQYF
size: NA; D: NA; J: TRBJ2-3; V: TRBV7-8; length: 16; DNA: TGTGCCAGCAGCTTTCGGGGAGTCAGTAGCACAGATACGCAGTATTTT; CDR3: CASSFRGVSSTDTQYF
size: NA; D: TRBD2; J: TRBJ2-7; V: TRBV5-1; length: 15; DNA: TGCGCCAGCAGTTCCGCGGGGGGCGCTTCCTACGAGCAGTACTTC; CDR3: CASSSAGGASYEQYF
size: NA; D: TRBD1; J: TRBJ1-1; V: TRBV28; length: 14; DNA: TGTGCCAGCAGCAAGGGACAGGCGAACACTGAAGCTTTCTTT; CDR3: CASSKGQANTEAFF
size: NA; D: NA; J: TRBJ2-5; V: TRBV2; length: 11; DNA: TGTGCCAGCAAGCTGGAAGAGACCCAGTACTTC; CDR3: CASKLEETQYF
size: NA; D: NA; J: TRBJ1-4; V: TRBV4-2; length: 17; DNA: TGTGCCAGCAGCCAAGATCTTCCGGGGGCAACTAATGAAAAACTGTTTTTT; CDR3: CASSQDLPGATNEKLFF
size: NA; D: TRBD1; J: TRBJ2-2; V: TRBV6-1; length: 14; DNA: TGTGCCAGCAGCTCGGGACAGCCCACCGGGGAGCTGTTTTTT; CDR3: CASSSGQPTGELFF
size: NA; D: NA; J: TRBJ2-4; V: TRBV27; length: 10; DNA: TGTGCCAGCCGCAAGGCAGGGGAGTACTTC; CDR3: CASRKAGEYF
size: once; D: NA; J: TRBJ1-5; V: TRBV27; length: 15; DNA: TGTGCCAGCAGAAGGAACAGGGATAGCAATCAGCCCCAGCATTTT; CDR3: CASRRNRDSNQPQHF